This T cell receptor beta chain was documented in a study of CD8+CD57+ T cells in acquired aplastic anemia. TCR beta VDJ combinations and CDR3 sequences were profiled from genomic DNA. MiXCR was run by TCRdb on the reads, yielding one entry per CDR3 protein. Of 35,000 to 45,000 distinct CDR3 sequences in the sample, 65% to 70% were seen once. Germline values: CDR1 SGHKS, CDR2 YYEKEE (reference sequence). The CDR3 has 11 amino acids. V lost 4 bases and J 5 bases, leaving 6 bases between the germline ends. Specimen: sorted CD4+, CD8+, or CD8+CD57+ T cells (not recorded which) from PBMCs. The J gene is TRBJ1-1, the V gene TRBV5-5; D call uncertain. This TCR derives from a human donor in good health, serving as a control. Written as DNA, the CDR3 is TGTGCCAGCAGCGAGGGTACTGAAGCTTTCTTT. Its protein product is CASSEGTEAFF.